The rows below give T cell receptor beta chains drawn from one sample of a study of shared clonotypes between healthy human individuals. Generated by immunoSEQ multiplex PCR, the TCRdb table keeps only in-frame clones and is missing some. The data contain 2 million or so clones, roughly 94% of them singletons. The sequencing input was naive CD8+ T cells sorted from blood. All receptors derive from a man between 18 and 29 years old in good health. Both conserved end residues are part of each CDR3. D genes are given only for firm matches. The size entry is marked missing in some rows and otherwise reads once, few, many or a size class.

v_call	d_call	j_call	clone_size	cdr3_aa	cdr3_nt
TRBV4-1	-	TRBJ2-2	-	CASSQAGSAGELFF	TGCGCCAGCAGCCAAGCGGGCTCGGCCGGGGAGCTGTTTTTT
TRBV30	-	TRBJ2-7	-	CAWSNPTYEQYF	TGTGCCTGGAGTAACCCGACCTACGAGCAGTACTTC
TRBV5-1	-	TRBJ2-7	-	CASSPSGSLYEQYF	TGCGCCAGCAGCCCCTCCGGGAGTCTCTACGAGCAGTACTTC
TRBV27	-	TRBJ2-1	-	CASSLGVGSYNEQFF	TGTGCCAGCAGTCTAGGGGTTGGCTCCTACAATGAGCAGTTCTTC
TRBV7-9	-	TRBJ2-3	-	CASSRTVGVSADTQYF	TGTGCCAGCAGCCGTACGGTGGGGGTATCGGCAGATACGCAGTATTTT
TRBV28	TRBD2	TRBJ2-5	-	CASTWEGSSETQYF	TGTGCCAGCACCTGGGAGGGTTCGTCAGAGACCCAGTACTTC
TRBV30	-	TRBJ2-7	once	CAWNREGAEQYF	TGTGCCTGGAATAGGGAAGGGGCCGAGCAGTACTTC
TRBV30	TRBD2	TRBJ2-5	-	CAWSGSGSRETQYF	TGTGCCTGGAGCGGTAGCGGGAGTAGGGAGACCCAGTACTTC
TRBV5-4	-	TRBJ1-1	once	CASSVDTMMNTEAFF	TGTGCCAGCAGCGTAGATACCATGATGAACACTGAAGCTTTCTTT
TRBV13	-	TRBJ1-6	-	CASRTEDYNSPLHF	TGTGCCAGCCGTACAGAAGATTATAATTCACCCCTCCACTTT
TRBV5-6	-	TRBJ1-2	-	CASSLGGRSGYGYTF	TGTGCCAGCAGCTTGGGTGGCAGGTCTGGCTATGGCTACACCTTC
TRBV5-1	-	TRBJ2-7	-	CASSLLDSYEQYF	TGCGCCAGCAGCTTGCTCGACTCCTACGAGCAGTACTTC
TRBV7-3	-	TRBJ2-7	-	CASSYGGAYEQYF	TGTGCCAGCAGCTACGGGGGTGCCTACGAGCAGTACTTC
TRBV10-1	TRBD1	TRBJ2-2	-	CASSERGPGELFF	TGCGCCAGCAGTGAGAGGGGGCCCGGGGAGCTGTTTTTT
TRBV10-2	-	TRBJ2-3	-	CASSESSADTQYF	TGCGCCAGCAGTGAGTCGTCGGCAGATACGCAGTATTTT
TRBV19	TRBD1	TRBJ2-7	-	CASSIGTGAYEQYF	TGTGCCAGTAGTATCGGGACAGGAGCCTACGAGCAGTACTTC
TRBV5-6	-	TRBJ2-7	-	CASSFQDYEQYF	TGTGCCAGCAGCTTTCAAGACTACGAGCAGTACTTC
TRBV5-8	TRBD1	TRBJ2-3	-	CASSLWTGDPTDTQYF	TGTGCCAGCAGCTTATGGACAGGGGATCCCACAGATACGCAGTATTTT
TRBV20-1	-	TRBJ2-5	-	CSANQETQYF	TGCAGTGCTAACCAAGAGACCCAGTACTTC
TRBV27	-	TRBJ2-7	few	CASSSQGSYEQYF	TGTGCCAGCAGTTCCCAGGGCTCCTACGAGCAGTACTTC
TRBV10-3	-	TRBJ2-7	-	CAISESGTSNYEQYF	TGTGCCATCAGTGAGTCCGGGACGTCCAACTACGAGCAGTACTTC
TRBV29-1	TRBD2	TRBJ2-5	once	CSAALPGQTGTSGGGYQETQYF	TGCAGCGCCGCCCTCCCGGGACAGACCGGGACTAGCGGGGGGGGGTACCAAGAGACCCAGTACTTC
TRBV5-6	TRBD1	TRBJ2-5	-	CASSLGDSWDQETQYF	TGTGCCAGCAGCTTGGGGGACAGTTGGGACCAAGAGACCCAGTACTTC
TRBV9	TRBD2	TRBJ2-3	-	CASTLAGGLTDTQYF	TGTGCCAGCACGTTAGCGGGGGGGCTCACAGATACGCAGTATTTT
TRBV27	-	TRBJ2-5	-	CASSLLPTETQYF	TGTGCCAGCAGTTTATTGCCTACAGAGACCCAGTACTTC
TRBV6-1	-	TRBJ1-3	-	CASSEALGYSGNTIYF	TGTGCCAGCAGTGAAGCGCTTGGATACTCTGGAAACACCATATATTTT
TRBV27	TRBD2	TRBJ2-7	once	CASSLSWMVAGAYEQYF	TGTGCCAGCAGTTTATCGTGGATGGTAGCGGGAGCCTACGAGCAGTACTTC
TRBV5-1	TRBD1	TRBJ2-7	once	CASSPAGTGYEQYF	TGCGCCAGCAGCCCGGCGGGGACAGGGTACGAGCAGTACTTC
TRBV13	-	TRBJ2-7	-	CASSLGYEQYF	TGTGCCAGCAGCTTAGGCTACGAGCAGTACTTC
TRBV29-1	-	TRBJ2-1	-	CSVPTYNEQFF	TGCAGCGTTCCAACCTACAATGAGCAGTTCTTC
TRBV4-1	TRBD2	TRBJ2-7	-	CASSQDVESGATYEQYF	TGCGCCAGCAGCCAAGACGTGGAAAGCGGGGCAACCTACGAGCAGTACTTC
TRBV7-7	TRBD2	TRBJ2-3	once	CASSLGTSGSGGTDTQYF	TGTGCTAGCAGCTTAGGGACTAGCGGGAGCGGGGGCACAGATACGCAGTATTTT
TRBV27	-	TRBJ2-2	-	CASSLYLQKNTGELFF	TGTGCCAGCAGTTTATATTTGCAGAAGAACACCGGGGAGCTGTTTTTT
TRBV28	-	TRBJ2-7	-	CASSFSRLSNYEQYF	TGTGCCAGCAGTTTTTCCCGTTTATCCAACTACGAGCAGTACTTC
TRBV27	-	TRBJ1-1	-	CASSYGAGKTEAFF	TGTGCCAGCAGTTATGGGGCGGGGAAGACTGAAGCTTTCTTT
TRBV7-6	TRBD1	TRBJ2-1	-	CASSLAWGTDNEQFF	TGTGCCAGCAGCTTAGCTTGGGGGACAGACAATGAGCAGTTCTTC
TRBV6-5	-	TRBJ1-1	-	CASSYGATGTTEAFF	TGTGCCAGCAGTTACGGGGCCACGGGAACCACTGAAGCTTTCTTT
TRBV4-1	-	TRBJ2-3	-	CASSQAYEYTQYF	TGCGCCAGCAGCCAAGCGTACGAGTATACGCAGTATTTT
TRBV6-5	-	TRBJ2-7	-	CASSYSAQSLRYEQYF	TGTGCCAGCAGTTACTCCGCTCAGAGCCTTCGCTACGAGCAGTACTTC
TRBV9	-	TRBJ2-1	-	CASSVSGFLSYNEQFF	TGTGCCAGCAGCGTATCCGGTTTCTTATCCTACAATGAGCAGTTCTTC
TRBV19	-	TRBJ1-5	-	CASSNTRAGNQPQHF	TGTGCCAGTAGTAACACCAGGGCTGGCAATCAGCCCCAGCATTTT
TRBV4-3	TRBD2	TRBJ2-1	-	CASSSFFGGTSGRPNEQFF	TGCGCCAGCAGCTCTTTTTTTGGGGGTACTAGCGGGAGACCAAATGAGCAGTTCTTC
TRBV6-1	-	TRBJ1-3	-	CASSEEDIIFSGNTIYF	TGTGCCAGCAGTGAAGAGGACATAATCTTCTCTGGAAACACCATATATTTT
TRBV4-1	TRBD1	TRBJ1-2	once	CASSHGQGGNYGYTF	TGCGCCAGCAGCCACGGACAGGGTGGCAACTATGGCTACACCTTC
TRBV7-9	TRBD1	TRBJ2-1	-	CASSLEALDRGLGNEQFF	TGTGCCAGCAGCTTAGAAGCGCTGGACAGGGGCTTAGGGAATGAGCAGTTCTTC
TRBV4-1	-	TRBJ1-1	once	CASSHRGLNTEAFF	TGCGCCAGCAGCCACCGGGGTTTGAACACTGAAGCTTTCTTT
TRBV27	-	TRBJ2-1	-	CASSLAGYNEQFF	TGTGCCAGCAGTTTAGCGGGGTACAATGAGCAGTTCTTC
TRBV6-5	-	TRBJ2-7	-	CASSYSIQGLYEQYF	TGTGCCAGCAGTTACTCGATCCAGGGCCTCTACGAGCAGTACTTC
TRBV6-5	-	TRBJ1-2	-	CASSYSLDSRGYTF	TGTGCCAGCAGTTACTCTTTGGACAGCAGGGGCTACACCTTC
TRBV7-6	-	TRBJ1-1	-	CASSFRAGSGNTEAFF	TGTGCCAGCAGCTTCCGGGCTGGGAGCGGGAACACTGAAGCTTTCTTT
TRBV10-2	-	TRBJ2-1	once	CASSSYSNEQFF	TGCGCCAGCAGCTCCTACTCTAATGAGCAGTTCTTC
TRBV7-7	TRBD2	TRBJ2-1	-	CASSLAGGYEQFF	TGTGCTAGCAGCTTAGCGGGGGGCTATGAGCAGTTCTTC
TRBV7-9	-	TRBJ1-1	once	CASSLALGNTEAFF	TGTGCCAGCAGCTTAGCTCTTGGAAACACTGAAGCTTTCTTT
TRBV29-1	-	TRBJ2-2	-	CSVEVVNTGELFF	TGCAGCGTTGAGGTAGTTAACACCGGGGAGCTGTTTTTT